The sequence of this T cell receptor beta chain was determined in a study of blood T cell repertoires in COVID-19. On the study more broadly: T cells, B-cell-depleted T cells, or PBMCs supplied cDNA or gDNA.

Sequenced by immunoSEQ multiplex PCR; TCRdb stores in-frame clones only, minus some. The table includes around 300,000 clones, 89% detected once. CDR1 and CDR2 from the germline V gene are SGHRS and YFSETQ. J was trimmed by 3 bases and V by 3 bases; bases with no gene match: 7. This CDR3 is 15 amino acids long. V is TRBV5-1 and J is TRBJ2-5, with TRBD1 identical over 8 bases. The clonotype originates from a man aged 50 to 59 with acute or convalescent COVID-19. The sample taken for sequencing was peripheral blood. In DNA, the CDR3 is TGCGCCAGCAGCTACCAGACAGGGGCTAAAGAGACCCAGTACTTC. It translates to CASSYQTGAKETQYF.